The present T cell receptor beta chain was sequenced within a study of blood T cell repertoires in COVID-19. Germline assignment: CDR1 SNHLY and CDR2 FYNNEI. The V gene lost 8 bases and the J gene lost 5 bases, with 10 bases spanning the gap. The CDR3 is 12 residues long. Repertoires were generated with immunoSEQ multiplex PCR, while TCRdb's copy carries only in-frame clones and drops some. The sample yields 350,000 or so clones, around 90% seen once. The chain has TRBV2 and TRBJ1-5; D is possibly TRBD1 (5 bases). The sequenced sample consisted of peripheral blood. This clonotype was sampled from a man between 18 and 35 years old with active or convalescent COVID-19. CDR3: CASGAVYQPQHF. The CDR3 nucleotides read TGTGCCAGCGGGGCAGTCTATCAGCCCCAGCATTTT.